The sequence of this T cell receptor beta chain was determined in a study of T cell repertoires in cytomegalovirus infection. Study-wide background: It was the public TCR beta signatures that indicated both CMV infection and matching HLA type.

This clonotype has ten or more counts. What it binds is unknown. MiXCR, run by TCRdb on the reads, gives a single entry per CDR3 protein. The sample has tens of thousands of distinct CDR3 sequences, over 3.5% seen once. General study results and limits: Within the response measured ex vivo, HLA-C-restricted CMV-specific TCR beta clonotypes were dominant. Summed public TCR beta family frequency identified CMV carriers bearing the relevant HLA.

Looked up from germline, CDR1 is SQVTM and CDR2 is ANQGSEA. The germline V and J ends were trimmed by 5 bases and 2 bases, with 11 bases remaining between them. There are 13 residues in the CDR3. Sample: PBMCs. The J gene is TRBJ2-3, the V gene TRBV29-1; D may be TRBD2 (6 bases). This clonotype was sampled from a human donor in good health (CMV status not recorded). Some clones in this sample may be carry-over from other donors' samples. DNA for the CDR3: TGCAGCGTTCCCCCGGGAGCCACAGATACGCAGTATTTT. It yields the protein CSVPPGATDTQYF.